These 4 T cell receptor beta chains were sequenced from one sample in a study of T cells after yellow fever vaccination. TCRdb processed the 5' RACE reads anew with MiXCR; each CDR3 protein has one entry. The sample shows roughly 520,000 distinct CDR3 sequences, 20% to 25% of them seen only once. The sample here was PBMCs, taken approximately 20 days after the first yellow fever vaccination. The receptors here all came from a man younger than 35 who received the YFV17D yellow fever vaccine.

This clonotype is a singleton in its sample. At one of its ends the junction is not consistent with the germline gene, which may arise from a read error. V usage is TRBV4-2 and J usage is TRBJ2-1; TRBD1 or TRBD2 may be the D gene (5 bases each). Germline-derived CDR1 and CDR2 are LGHNA and YNFKEQ. The CDR3 length is 14 residues. CDR3 protein: CARSPEGRYNEQFF. CDR3 in DNA: TGTGCCAGGAGCCCCGAGGGACGCTACAATGAGCAGTTCTTC.

This chain connects TRBV20-1 to TRBJ1-6; D remains unclear. The CDR3 runs to 15 residues. Germline V lookup: CDR1 DFQATT, CDR2 SNEGSKA (reference sequence). V gave up 3 bases and J gave up 1 base, with 10 bases separating them. The CDR3 protein is CSASWRGSYNSPLHF. The CDR3 DNA reads TGCAGTGCTAGTTGGAGAGGTTCCTATAATTCACCCCTCCACTTT.

The genes are TRBV6-1 and TRBJ2-1, with unresolved D. CDR3 length equals 15 residues. V was pared by 8 bases and J by 0 bases, with 14 bases between. CDR1 MNHNS and CDR2 SASEGT come from the germline V gene. CDR3 in DNA: TGTGCCAGCGAGGTGATGGCCCGCTCCTACAATGAGCAGTTCTTC. Its translation: CASEVMARSYNEQFF.

J is TRBJ1-5 and V is TRBV7-2; TRBD1 is a possible D gene (6 bases). Per the germline V gene, CDR1 is SGHTA and CDR2 is FQGNSA. The CDR3 loop spans 14 amino acids. V lost 4 bases to trimming and J lost 6 bases, with 13 bases between them. Written as DNA, the CDR3 is TGTGCCAGCAGCTCAGGGGTCTCCGGTCAGCCCCAGCATTTT. Translated: CASSSGVSGQPQHF.